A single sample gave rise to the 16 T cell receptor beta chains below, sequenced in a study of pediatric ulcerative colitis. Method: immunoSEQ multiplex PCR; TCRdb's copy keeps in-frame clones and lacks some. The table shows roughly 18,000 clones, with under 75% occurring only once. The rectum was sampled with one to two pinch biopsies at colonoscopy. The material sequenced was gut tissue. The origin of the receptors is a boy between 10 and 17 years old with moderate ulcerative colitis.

CDR3 residues: CASSPDSGRQDTQYF. The CDR3 DNA is TGTGCCAGCTCACCTGACAGCGGGAGACAAGATACGCAGTATTTT. V gene TRBV18 combines with J gene TRBJ2-3, with 8 bases matching TRBD2. The germline gives CDR1 KGHSH, CDR2 LQKENI. J was trimmed by 5 bases and V by 3 bases; bases with no gene match: 7. This CDR3 has 15 residues.

This CDR3 reads CASIVDRDLAQPQHF. CDR3 coding DNA: TGTGCCAGCATCGTAGACAGGGACCTGGCTCAGCCCCAGCATTTT. J is TRBJ1-5 and V is TRBV6-1; TRBD1 agrees at 7 bases. V shed 7 bases, J shed 6 bases, and the junction held 12 bases outside the gene matches. The CDR3 runs 15 residues. Germline V gives CDR1 MNHNS, CDR2 SASEGT.

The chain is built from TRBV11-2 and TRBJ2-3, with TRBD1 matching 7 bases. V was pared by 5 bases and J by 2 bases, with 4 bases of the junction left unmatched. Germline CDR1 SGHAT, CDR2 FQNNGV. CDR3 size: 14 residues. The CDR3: CASSPTGYTDTQYF. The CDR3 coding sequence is TGTGCCAGCAGCCCGACAGGGTACACAGATACGCAGTATTTT.

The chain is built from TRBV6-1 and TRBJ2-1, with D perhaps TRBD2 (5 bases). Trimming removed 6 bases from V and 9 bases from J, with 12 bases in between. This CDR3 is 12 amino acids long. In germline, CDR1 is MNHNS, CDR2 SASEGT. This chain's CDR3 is CASRKELGEQFF. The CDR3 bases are TGTGCCAGCAGGAAAGAACTAGGTGAGCAGTTCTTC.

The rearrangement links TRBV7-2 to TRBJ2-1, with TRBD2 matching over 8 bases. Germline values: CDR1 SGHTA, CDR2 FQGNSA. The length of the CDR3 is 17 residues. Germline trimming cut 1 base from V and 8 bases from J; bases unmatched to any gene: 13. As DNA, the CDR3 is TGTGCCAGCAGCTTAGTTTGGCTAGCGGGCTCCCGGGATGAGCAGTTCTTC. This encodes CASSLVWLAGSRDEQFF.

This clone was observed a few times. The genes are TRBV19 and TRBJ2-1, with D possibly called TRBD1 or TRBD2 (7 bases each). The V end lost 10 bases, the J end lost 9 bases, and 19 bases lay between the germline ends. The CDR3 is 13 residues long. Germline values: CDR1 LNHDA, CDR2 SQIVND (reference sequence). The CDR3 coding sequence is TGTGCCACCCGTTCCAGGGGGGGGGTTGAGCAGTTCTTC. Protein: CATRSRGGVEQFF.

DNA for the CDR3: TGTGCCAGTAGGGCATTATCAGGGTATAATCAGCCCCAGCATTTT. Its translation: CASRALSGYNQPQHF. This chain connects TRBV19 to TRBJ1-5; tentatively, D is TRBD1 (5 bases). Trimming took off 6 bases at V and 4 bases at J, with 16 bases between the two ends. Germline CDR1 and CDR2: LNHDA and SQIVND (reference sequence). The CDR3 runs to 15 residues.

The CDR3 is CASSFSDYNEQFF. The CDR3 bases are TGTGCCAGCAGCTTTTCGGACTACAATGAGCAGTTCTTC. The chain is built from TRBV11-3 and TRBJ2-1; no reliable D call. Trimming took off 3 bases at V and 3 bases at J, with 6 bases between the two ends. Per the germline V gene, CDR1 is SGHNT and CDR2 is YENEEA. This CDR3 spans 13 amino acids.

The CDR3 region has the DNA TGCGCCAGCAGCTTTCAAGAGACCCAGTACTTC. It translates to CASSFQETQYF. The chain carries TRBV5-1 and TRBJ2-5; D is uncertain. Germline V gives CDR1 SGHRS, CDR2 YFSETQ. V lost 2 bases and J 2 bases, leaving 1 base between the germline ends. This CDR3 contains 11 residues.

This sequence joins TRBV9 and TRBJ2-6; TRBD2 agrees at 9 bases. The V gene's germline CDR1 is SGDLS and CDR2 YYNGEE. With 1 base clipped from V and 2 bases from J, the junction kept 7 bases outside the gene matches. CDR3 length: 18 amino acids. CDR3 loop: CASSVWAGGPTGANVLTF. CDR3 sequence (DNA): TGTGCCAGCAGCGTATGGGCGGGAGGGCCCACTGGGGCCAACGTCCTGACTTTC.

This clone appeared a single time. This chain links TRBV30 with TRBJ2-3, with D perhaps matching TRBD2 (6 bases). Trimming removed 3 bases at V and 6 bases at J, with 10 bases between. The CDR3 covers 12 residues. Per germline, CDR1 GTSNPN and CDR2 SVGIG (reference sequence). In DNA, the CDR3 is TGTGCCTGGAGGGACTATAGGGATACGCAGTATTTT. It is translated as CAWRDYRDTQYF.

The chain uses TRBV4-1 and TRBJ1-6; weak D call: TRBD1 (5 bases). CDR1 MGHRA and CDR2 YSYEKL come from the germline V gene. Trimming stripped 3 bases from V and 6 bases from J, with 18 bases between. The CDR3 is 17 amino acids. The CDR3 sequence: CASSQTTGGGFNSPLHF. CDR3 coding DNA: TGCGCCAGCAGCCAGACAACGGGGGGAGGGTTTAATTCACCCCTCCACTTT.

In nucleotides, the CDR3 is TGTGCCAGTAGTATGGGACGGGGGCCGATACCGGTCACTGAAGCTTTCTTT. It is translated as CASSMGRGPIPVTEAFF. The chain links TRBV19 to TRBJ1-1, with D tentatively TRBD1 (6 bases). The V end lost 3 bases, the J end lost 4 bases, and 21 bases lay between the germline ends. The CDR3 contains 17 residues. Germline V gene lookup returns CDR1 LNHDA and CDR2 SQIVND (reference sequence).

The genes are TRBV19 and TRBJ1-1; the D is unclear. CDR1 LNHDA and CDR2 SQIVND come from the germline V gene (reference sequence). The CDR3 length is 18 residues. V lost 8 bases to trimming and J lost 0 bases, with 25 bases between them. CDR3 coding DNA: TGTGCCAGTTCCTCCTCACTCGGCGTAGGACTTATGAACACTGAAGCTTTCTTT. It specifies CASSSSLGVGLMNTEAFF.

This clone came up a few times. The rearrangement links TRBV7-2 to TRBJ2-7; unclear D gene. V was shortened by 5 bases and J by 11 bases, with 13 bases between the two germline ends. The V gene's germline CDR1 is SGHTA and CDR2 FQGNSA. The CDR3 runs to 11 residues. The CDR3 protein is CASSPGSSKYF. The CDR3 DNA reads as TGTGCCAGCAGCCCCGGATCCTCCAAGTACTTC.

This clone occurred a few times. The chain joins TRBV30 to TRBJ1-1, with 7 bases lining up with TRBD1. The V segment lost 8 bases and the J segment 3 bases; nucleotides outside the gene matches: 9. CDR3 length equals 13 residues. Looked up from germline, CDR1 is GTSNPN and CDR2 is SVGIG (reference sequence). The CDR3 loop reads CALWGQRDTEAFF. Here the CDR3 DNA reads TGTGCCCTGTGGGGACAGAGGGACACTGAAGCTTTCTTT. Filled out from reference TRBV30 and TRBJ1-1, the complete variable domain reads SQTIHQWPATLVQPVGSPLSLECTVEGTSNPNLYWYRQAAGRGLQLLFYSVGIGQISSEVPQNLSASRPQDRQFILSSKKLLLSDSGFYLCALWGQRDTEAFFGQGTRLTVV.